The clone carrying this T cell receptor beta chain was seen only a few times. This entry belongs to a study of cytomegalovirus exposure and HLA in healthy donors. Germline V gene sequence: CDR1 SGHTA, CDR2 FQGTGA. V lost 5 bases, J lost 4 bases, and 10 bases stayed unmatched. The CDR3 loop spans 16 amino acids. The PCR made use of 60 Vbeta and 13 Jbeta primers. The repertoire was sequenced with immunoSEQ multiplex PCR; TCRdb's copy has only in-frame clones and lacks some. Among about 140,000 clones listed, roughly 73% were seen once. The chain recombines TRBV7-3 with TRBJ2-5; TRBD2 agrees at 10 bases. The TCR originated in a male donor in good health and CMV-seronegative. The material sequenced was PBMCs. The CDR3 sequence: CASSKGLAAVGETQYF. The CDR3 DNA follows: TGTGCCAGCAGCAAAGGACTAGCGGCCGTGGGAGAGACCCAGTACTTC.